The text below deals with one T cell receptor beta chain. Its antigen is currently unknown. The length of the CDR3 is 16 residues. V shed 6 bases, J shed 6 bases, and the junction held 9 bases outside the gene matches. Per the germline V gene, CDR1 is SEHNR and CDR2 is FQNEAQ (reference sequence). Naive CD8 cells, CD45RO-negative and positively selected for CCR7, excluded terminally differentiated effector memory CD45RA+ cells. Those who donated were healthy HIV-negative adults, with no recent acute infections or vaccinations reported. Genomic DNA per cell subset filled all wells of several immunoSEQ plates. Per the original data handling: As immunoSEQ supplied junction-only sequences (without quality scores), filtering differed. Libraries were prepared by immunoSEQ multiplex PCR; TCRdb keeps only in-frame clonotypes and omits some of them. V, J and clone size are those of that table, while D and trimming were read from the DNA. The table lists about 580,000 clones, roughly 98% of them singletons.

This entry comes from a study of shared clonotypes between healthy human individuals. Overall study results and limits: Large sequencing depth failed to make sorted-subset sequencing complete, rarefaction showed.

This chain connects TRBV7-9 to TRBJ2-1, with TRBD2 matching over 12 bases. The specimen was naive CD8+ T cells sorted from blood. This clonotype originated in a man aged 25 to 45 in good health. The CDR3 loop reads CASRSQGLAGTNEQFF. In DNA form, the CDR3 reads TGTGCCAGCAGGAGCCAGGGACTAGCGGGTACCAATGAGCAGTTCTTC.